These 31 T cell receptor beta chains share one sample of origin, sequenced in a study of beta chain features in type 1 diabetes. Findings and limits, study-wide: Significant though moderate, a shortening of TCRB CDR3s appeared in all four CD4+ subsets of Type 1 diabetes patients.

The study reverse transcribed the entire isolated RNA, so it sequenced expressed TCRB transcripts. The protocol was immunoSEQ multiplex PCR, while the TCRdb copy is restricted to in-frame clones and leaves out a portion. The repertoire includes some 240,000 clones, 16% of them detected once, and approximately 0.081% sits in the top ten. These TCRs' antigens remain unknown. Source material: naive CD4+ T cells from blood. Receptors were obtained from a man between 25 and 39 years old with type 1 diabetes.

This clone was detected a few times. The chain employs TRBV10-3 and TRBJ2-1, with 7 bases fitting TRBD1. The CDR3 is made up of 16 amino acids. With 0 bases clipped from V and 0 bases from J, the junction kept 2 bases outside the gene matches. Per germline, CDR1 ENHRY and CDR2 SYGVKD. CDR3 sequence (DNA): TGTGCCATCAGTGAGTCGACAGGGACCTCCTACAATGAGCAGTTCTTC. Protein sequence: CAISESTGTSYNEQFF.

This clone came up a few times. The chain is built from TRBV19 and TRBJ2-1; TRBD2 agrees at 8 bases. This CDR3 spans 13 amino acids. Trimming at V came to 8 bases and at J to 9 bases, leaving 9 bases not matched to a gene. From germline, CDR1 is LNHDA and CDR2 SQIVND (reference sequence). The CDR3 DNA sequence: TGTGCCAGTTCCAGCGGGAGCTCAAGTGAGCAGTTCTTC. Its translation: CASSSGSSSEQFF.

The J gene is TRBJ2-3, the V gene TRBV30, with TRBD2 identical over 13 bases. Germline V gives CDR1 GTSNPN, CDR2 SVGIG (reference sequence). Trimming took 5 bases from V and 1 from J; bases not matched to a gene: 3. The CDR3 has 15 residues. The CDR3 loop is CAWVTSGRGTDTQYF. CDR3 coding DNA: TGTGCCTGGGTTACTAGCGGGAGGGGCACAGATACGCAGTATTTT.

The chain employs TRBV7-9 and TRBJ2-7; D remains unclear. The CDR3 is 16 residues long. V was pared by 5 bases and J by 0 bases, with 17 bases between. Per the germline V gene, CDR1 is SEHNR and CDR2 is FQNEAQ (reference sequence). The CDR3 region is CASSPLSQTNSYEQYF. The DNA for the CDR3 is TGTGCCAGCAGCCCTCTGTCCCAGACGAACTCCTACGAGCAGTACTTC.

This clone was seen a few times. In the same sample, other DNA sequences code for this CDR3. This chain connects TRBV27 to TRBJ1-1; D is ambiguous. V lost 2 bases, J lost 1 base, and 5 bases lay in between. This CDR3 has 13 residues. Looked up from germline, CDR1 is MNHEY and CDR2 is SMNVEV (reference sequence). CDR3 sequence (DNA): TGTGCCAGCAGTTTAAGCAGGAACACTGAAGCTTTCTTT. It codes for CASSLSRNTEAFF.

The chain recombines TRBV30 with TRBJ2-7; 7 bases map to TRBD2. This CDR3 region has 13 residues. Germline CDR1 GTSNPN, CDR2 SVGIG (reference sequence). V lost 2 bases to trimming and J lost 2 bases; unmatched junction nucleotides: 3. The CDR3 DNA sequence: TGTGCCTGGAGTCGGGGAGGGACCTACGAGCAGTACTTC. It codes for CAWSRGGTYEQYF. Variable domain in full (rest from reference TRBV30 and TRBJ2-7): SQTIHQWPATLVQPVGSPLSLECTVEGTSNPNLYWYRQAAGRGLQLLFYSVGIGQISSEVPQNLSASRPQDRQFILSSKKLLLSDSGFYLCAWSRGGTYEQYFGPGTRLTVT.

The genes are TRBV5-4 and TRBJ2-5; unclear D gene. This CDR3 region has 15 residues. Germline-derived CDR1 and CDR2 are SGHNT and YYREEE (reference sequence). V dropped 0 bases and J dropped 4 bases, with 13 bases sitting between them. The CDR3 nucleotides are TGTGCCAGCAGCTTGGCCAAGGGTAGAGGAGAGACCCAGTACTTC. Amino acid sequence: CASSLAKGRGETQYF.

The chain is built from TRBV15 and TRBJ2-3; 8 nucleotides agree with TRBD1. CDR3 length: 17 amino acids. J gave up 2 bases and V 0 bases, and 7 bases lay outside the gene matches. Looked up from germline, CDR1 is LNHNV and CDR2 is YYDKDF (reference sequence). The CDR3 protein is CATSRDLTGAFTDTQYF. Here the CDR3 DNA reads TGTGCCACCAGCAGAGACCTGACAGGGGCATTCACAGATACGCAGTATTTT. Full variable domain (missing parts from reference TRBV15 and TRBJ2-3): DAMVIQNPRYQVTQFGKPVTLSCSQTLNHNVMYWYQQKSSQAPKLLFHYYDKDFNNEADTPDNFQSRRPNTSFCFLDIRSPGLGDTAMYLCATSRDLTGAFTDTQYFGPGTRLTVL.

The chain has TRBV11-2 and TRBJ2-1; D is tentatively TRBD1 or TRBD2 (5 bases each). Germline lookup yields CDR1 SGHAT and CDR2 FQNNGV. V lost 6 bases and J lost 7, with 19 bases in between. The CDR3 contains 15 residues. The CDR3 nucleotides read TGTGCCAGCAGGCCGGCCCCGGGACCGCAGAATGAGCAGTTCTTC. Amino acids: CASRPAPGPQNEQFF.

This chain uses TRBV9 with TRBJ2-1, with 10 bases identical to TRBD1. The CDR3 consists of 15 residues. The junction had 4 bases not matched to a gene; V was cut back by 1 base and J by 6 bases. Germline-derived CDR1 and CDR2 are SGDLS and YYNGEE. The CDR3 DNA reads TGTGCCAGCAGCGTAATGGACAGGGGGACCAATGAGCAGTTCTTC. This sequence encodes CASSVMDRGTNEQFF.

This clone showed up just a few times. CDR3 amino acids: CASSFGPNWDTQYF. DNA for the CDR3: TGTGCCAGCAGTTTCGGTCCGAACTGGGATACGCAGTATTTT. The rearrangement joins TRBV27 to TRBJ2-3; D call uncertain. The CDR3 runs to 14 residues. Germline V gene sequence: CDR1 MNHEY, CDR2 SMNVEV (reference sequence). Trimming pared 3 bases from V and 6 bases from J, leaving 13 bases between.

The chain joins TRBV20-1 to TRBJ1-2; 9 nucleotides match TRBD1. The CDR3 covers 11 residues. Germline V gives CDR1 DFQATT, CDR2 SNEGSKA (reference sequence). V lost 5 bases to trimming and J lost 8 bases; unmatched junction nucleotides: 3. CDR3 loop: CSARDREGYTF. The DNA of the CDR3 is TGCAGTGCTCGGGACAGGGAAGGCTACACCTTC.

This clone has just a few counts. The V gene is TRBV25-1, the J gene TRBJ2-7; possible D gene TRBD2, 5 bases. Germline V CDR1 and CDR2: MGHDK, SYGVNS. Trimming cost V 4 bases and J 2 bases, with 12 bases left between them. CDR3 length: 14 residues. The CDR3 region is CASSGPGGTYEQYF. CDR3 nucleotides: TGTGCCAGCAGTGGTCCAGGAGGAACCTACGAGCAGTACTTC.

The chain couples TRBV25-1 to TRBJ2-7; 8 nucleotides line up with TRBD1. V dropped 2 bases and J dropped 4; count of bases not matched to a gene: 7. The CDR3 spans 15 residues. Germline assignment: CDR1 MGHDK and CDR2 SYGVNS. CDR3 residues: CASSEPHRGLYEQYF. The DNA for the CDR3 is TGTGCCAGCAGTGAACCCCACAGGGGGTTGTACGAGCAGTACTTC.

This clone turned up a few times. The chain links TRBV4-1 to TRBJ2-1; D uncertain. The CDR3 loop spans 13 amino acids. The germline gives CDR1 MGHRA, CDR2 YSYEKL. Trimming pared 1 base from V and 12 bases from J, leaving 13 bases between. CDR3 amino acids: CASSQGIMVSQFF. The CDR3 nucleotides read TGCGCCAGCAGCCAAGGGATAATGGTATCGCAGTTCTTC.

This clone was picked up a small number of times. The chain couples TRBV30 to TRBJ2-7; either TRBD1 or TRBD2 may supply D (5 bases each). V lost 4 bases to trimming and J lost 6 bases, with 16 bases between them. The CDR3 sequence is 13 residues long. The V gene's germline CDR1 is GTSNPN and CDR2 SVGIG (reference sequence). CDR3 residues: CAWNGAFGGEQYF. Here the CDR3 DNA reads TGTGCCTGGAACGGGGCATTTGGTGGCGAGCAGTACTTC.

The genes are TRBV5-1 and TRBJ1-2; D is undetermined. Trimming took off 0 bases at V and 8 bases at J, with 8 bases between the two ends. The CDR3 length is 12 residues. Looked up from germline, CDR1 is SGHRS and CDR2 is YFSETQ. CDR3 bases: TGCGCCAGCAGCTTGGACATAAGCGGCTACACCTTC. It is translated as CASSLDISGYTF. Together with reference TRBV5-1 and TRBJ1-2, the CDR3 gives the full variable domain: KAGVTQTPRYLIKTRGQQVTLSCSPISGHRSVSWYQQTPGQGLQFLFEYFSETQRNKGNFPGRFSGRQFSNSRSEMNVSTLELGDSALYLCASSLDISGYTFGSGTRLTVV.

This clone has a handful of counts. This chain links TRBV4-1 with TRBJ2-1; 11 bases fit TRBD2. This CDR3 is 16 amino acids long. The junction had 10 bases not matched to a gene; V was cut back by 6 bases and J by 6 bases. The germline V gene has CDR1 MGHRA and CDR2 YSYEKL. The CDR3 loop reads CASRLLGTSGFNEQFF. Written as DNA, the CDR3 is TGCGCCAGCAGGCTCCTAGGGACTAGCGGATTCAATGAGCAGTTCTTC.

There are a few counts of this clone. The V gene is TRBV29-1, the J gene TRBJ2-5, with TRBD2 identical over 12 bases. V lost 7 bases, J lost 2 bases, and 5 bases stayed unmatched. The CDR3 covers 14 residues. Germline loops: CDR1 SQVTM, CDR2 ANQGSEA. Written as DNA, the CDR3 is TGCAGCGGCCTAGCGGGAGGGATACAAGAGACCCAGTACTTC. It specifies CSGLAGGIQETQYF. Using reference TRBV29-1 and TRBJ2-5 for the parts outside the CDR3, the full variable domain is SAVISQKPSRDICQRGTSLTIQCQVDSQVTMMFWYRQQPGQSLTLIATANQGSEATYESGFVIDKFPISRPNLTFSTLTVSNMSPEDSSIYLCSGLAGGIQETQYFGPGTRLLVL.

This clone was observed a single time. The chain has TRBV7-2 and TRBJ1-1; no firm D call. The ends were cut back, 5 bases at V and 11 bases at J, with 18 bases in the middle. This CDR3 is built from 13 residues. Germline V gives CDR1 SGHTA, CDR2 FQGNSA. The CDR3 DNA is TGTGCCAGCAGCAGAAGCTTGGCTTTTGCGGCTTTCTTT. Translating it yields CASSRSLAFAAFF.

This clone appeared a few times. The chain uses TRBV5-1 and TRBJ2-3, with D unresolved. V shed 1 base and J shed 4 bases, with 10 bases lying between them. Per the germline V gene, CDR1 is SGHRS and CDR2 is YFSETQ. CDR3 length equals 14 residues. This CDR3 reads CASSLTGLPDTQYF. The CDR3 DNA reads TGCGCCAGCAGCTTGACTGGGCTACCAGATACGCAGTATTTT.

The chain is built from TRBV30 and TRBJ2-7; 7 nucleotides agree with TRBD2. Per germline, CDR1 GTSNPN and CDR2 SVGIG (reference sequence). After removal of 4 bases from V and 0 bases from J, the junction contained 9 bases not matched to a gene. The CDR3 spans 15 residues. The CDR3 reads CAWTHPGGGSYEQYF. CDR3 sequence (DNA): TGTGCCTGGACCCACCCGGGGGGAGGCTCCTACGAGCAGTACTTC.

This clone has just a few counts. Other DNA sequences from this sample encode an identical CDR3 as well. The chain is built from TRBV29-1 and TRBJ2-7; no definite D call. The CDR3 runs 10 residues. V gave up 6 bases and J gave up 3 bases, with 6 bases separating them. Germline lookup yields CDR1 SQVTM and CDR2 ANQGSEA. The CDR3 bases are TGCAGCGTGGTGTTCTACGAGCAGTACTTC. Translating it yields CSVVFYEQYF.

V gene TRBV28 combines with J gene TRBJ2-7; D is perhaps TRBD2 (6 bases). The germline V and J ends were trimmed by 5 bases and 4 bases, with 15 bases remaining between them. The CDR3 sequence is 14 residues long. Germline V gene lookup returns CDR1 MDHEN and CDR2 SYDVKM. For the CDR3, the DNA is TGTGCCAGCAGTCCCCCTTCCGGGGGTTACGAGCAGTACTTC. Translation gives CASSPPSGGYEQYF.

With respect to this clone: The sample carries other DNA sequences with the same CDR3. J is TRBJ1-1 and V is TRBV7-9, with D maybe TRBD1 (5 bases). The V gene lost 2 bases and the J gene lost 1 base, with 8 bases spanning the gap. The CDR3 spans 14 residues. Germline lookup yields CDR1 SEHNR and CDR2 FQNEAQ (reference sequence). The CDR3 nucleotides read TGTGCCAGCAGCTTAACCACAGGGAACACTGAAGCTTTCTTT. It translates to CASSLTTGNTEAFF. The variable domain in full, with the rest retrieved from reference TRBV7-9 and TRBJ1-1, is DTGVSQNPRHKITKRGQNVTFRCDPISEHNRLYWYRQTLGQGPEFLTYFQNEAQLEKSRLLSDRFSAERPKGSFSTLEIQRTEQGDSAMYLCASSLTTGNTEAFFGQGTRLTVV.

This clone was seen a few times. The DNA for the CDR3 is TGCAGCGCCCATAATGGAAGGCAGCCCCAGCATTTT. Protein product: CSAHNGRQPQHF. The rearrangement links TRBV29-1 to TRBJ1-5; no clear D gene. The CDR3 is 12 amino acids. Trimming removed 7 bases from V and 7 bases from J, with 14 bases in between. Germline V gene lookup returns CDR1 SQVTM and CDR2 ANQGSEA.

CDR3 coding DNA: TGTGCCAGCAGCGGGGGCACTAATGAAAAACTGTTTTTT. The encoded protein is CASSGGTNEKLFF. The rearrangement joins TRBV7-2 to TRBJ1-4; TRBD1 might be the D (6 bases). The germline CDR1 and CDR2 sequences are SGHTA and FQGNSA. This CDR3 spans 13 amino acids. V lost 5 bases, J lost 2 bases, and 6 bases lay in between. Based on the CDR3 plus reference TRBV7-2 and TRBJ1-4, the full variable domain is GAGVSQSPSNKVTEKGKDVELRCDPISGHTALYWYRQSLGQGLEFLIYFQGNSAPDKSGLPSDRFSAERTGGSVSTLTIQRTQQEDSAVYLCASSGGTNEKLFFGSGTQLSVL.

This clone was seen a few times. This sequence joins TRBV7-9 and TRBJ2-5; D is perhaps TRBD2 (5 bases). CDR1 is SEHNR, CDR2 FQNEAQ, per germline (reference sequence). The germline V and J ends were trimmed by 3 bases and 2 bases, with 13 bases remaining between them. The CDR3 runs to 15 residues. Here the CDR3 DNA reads TGTGCCAGCAGCTTGAGGGATAGCGTACAAGAGACCCAGTACTTC. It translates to CASSLRDSVQETQYF. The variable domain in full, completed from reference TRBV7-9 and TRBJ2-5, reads DTGVSQNPRHKITKRGQNVTFRCDPISEHNRLYWYRQTLGQGPEFLTYFQNEAQLEKSRLLSDRFSAERPKGSFSTLEIQRTEQGDSAMYLCASSLRDSVQETQYFGPGTRLLVL.

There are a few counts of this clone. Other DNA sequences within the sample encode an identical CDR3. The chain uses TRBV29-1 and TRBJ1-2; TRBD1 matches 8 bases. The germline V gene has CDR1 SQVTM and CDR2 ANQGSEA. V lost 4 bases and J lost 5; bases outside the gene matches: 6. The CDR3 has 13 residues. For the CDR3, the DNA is TGCAGCGTTGGAGCCGGGACAGGTTATGGCTACACCTTC. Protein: CSVGAGTGYGYTF.

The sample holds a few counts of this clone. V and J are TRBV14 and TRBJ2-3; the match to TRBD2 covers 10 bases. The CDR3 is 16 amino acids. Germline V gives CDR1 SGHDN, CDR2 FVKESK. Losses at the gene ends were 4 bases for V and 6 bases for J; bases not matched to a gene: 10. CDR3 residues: CASSRRLAGTSDTQYF. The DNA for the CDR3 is TGTGCCAGCAGCCGCCGACTAGCGGGCACTAGCGATACGCAGTATTTT.

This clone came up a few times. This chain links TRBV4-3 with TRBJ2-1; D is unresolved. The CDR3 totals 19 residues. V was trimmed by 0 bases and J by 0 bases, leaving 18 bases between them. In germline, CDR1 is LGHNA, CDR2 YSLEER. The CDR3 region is CASSQDLIRRLSSYNEQFF. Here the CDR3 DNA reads TGCGCCAGCAGCCAAGATTTAATTCGGCGTCTCAGCTCCTACAATGAGCAGTTCTTC.